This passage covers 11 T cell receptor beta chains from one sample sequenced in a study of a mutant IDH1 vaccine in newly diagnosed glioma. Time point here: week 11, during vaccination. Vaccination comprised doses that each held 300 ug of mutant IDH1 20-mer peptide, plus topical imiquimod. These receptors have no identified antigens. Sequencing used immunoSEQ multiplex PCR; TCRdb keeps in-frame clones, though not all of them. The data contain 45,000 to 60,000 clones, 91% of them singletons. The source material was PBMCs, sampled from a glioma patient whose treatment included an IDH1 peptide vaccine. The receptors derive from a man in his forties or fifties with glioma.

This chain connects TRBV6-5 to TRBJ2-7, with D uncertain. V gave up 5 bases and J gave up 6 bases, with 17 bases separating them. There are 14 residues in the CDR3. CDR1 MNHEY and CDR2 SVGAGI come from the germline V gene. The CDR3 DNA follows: TGTGCCAGCAGTACCTTAGTGAGCTCCATCGAGCAGTACTTC. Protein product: CASSTLVSSIEQYF.

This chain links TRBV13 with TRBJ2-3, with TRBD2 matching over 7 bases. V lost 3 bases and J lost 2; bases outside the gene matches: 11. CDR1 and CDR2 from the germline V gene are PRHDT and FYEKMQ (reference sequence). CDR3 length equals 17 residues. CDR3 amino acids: CASSFRLAELNTDTQYF. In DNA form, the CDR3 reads TGTGCCAGCAGCTTTAGGCTAGCGGAGCTGAACACAGATACGCAGTATTTT.

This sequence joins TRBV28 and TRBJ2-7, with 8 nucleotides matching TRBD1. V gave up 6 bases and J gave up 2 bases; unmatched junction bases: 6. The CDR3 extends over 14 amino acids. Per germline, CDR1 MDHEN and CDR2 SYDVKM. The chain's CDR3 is CASRGQVKPYEQYF. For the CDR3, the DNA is TGTGCCAGCAGGGGACAGGTCAAACCCTACGAGCAGTACTTC.

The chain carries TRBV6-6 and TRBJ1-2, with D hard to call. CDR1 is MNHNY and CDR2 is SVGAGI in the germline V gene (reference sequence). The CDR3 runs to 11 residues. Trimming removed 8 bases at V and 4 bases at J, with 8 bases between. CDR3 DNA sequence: TGTGCCAGCGAAAAGGGCTATGGCTACACCTTC. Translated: CASEKGYGYTF.

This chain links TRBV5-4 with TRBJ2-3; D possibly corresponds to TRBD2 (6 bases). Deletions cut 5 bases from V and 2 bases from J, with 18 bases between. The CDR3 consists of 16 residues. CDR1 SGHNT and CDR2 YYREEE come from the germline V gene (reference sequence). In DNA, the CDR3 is TGTGCCAGCAGAGTCCTTGGGACTCTAGCCACAGATACGCAGTATTTT. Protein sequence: CASRVLGTLATDTQYF.

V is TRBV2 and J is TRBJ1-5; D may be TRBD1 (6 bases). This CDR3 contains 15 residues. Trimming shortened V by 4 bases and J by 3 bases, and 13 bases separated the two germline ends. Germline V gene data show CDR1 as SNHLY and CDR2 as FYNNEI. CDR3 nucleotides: TGTGCCAGCAGTGGGACAGTGGGGTACAATCAGCCCCAGCATTTT. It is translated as CASSGTVGYNQPQHF.

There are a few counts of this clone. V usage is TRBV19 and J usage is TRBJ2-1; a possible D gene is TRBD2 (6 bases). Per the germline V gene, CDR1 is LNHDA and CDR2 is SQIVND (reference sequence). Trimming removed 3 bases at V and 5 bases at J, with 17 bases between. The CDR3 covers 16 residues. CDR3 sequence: CASSISPGTLNNEQFF. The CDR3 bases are TGTGCCAGTAGTATCTCCCCAGGGACTCTGAACAATGAGCAGTTCTTC.

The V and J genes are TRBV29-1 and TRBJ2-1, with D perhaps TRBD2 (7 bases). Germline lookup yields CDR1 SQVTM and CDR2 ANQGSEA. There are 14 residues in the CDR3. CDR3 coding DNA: TGCAGTTCAAAGGGGGGGCAGCTCTACAATGAGCAGTTCTTC. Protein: CSSKGGQLYNEQFF.

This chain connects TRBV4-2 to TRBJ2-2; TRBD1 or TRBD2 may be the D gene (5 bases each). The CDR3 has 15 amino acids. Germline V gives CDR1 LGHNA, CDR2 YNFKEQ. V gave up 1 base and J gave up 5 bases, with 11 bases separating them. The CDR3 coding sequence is TGTGCCAGCAGCCAAGTGGGGGTGGATACCGGGGAGCTGTTTTTT. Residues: CASSQVGVDTGELFF.

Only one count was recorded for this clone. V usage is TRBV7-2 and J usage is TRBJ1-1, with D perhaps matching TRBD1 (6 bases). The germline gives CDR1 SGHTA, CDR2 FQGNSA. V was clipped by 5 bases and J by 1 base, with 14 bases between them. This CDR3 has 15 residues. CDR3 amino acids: CASSGPDSQNTEAFF. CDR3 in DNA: TGTGCCAGCAGCGGGCCGGACAGTCAGAACACTGAAGCTTTCTTT. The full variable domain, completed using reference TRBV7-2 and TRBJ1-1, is GAGVSQSPSNKVTEKGKDVELRCDPISGHTALYWYRQSLGQGLEFLIYFQGNSAPDKSGLPSDRFSAERTGGSVSTLTIQRTQQEDSAVYLCASSGPDSQNTEAFFGQGTRLTVV.

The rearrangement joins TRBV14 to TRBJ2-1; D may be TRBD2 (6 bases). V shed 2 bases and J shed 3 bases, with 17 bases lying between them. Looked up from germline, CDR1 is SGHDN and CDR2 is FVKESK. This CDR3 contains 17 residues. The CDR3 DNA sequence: TGTGCCAGCAGCCAATACCGACTAGAGGGTGTCTACAATGAGCAGTTCTTC. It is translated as CASSQYRLEGVYNEQFF.